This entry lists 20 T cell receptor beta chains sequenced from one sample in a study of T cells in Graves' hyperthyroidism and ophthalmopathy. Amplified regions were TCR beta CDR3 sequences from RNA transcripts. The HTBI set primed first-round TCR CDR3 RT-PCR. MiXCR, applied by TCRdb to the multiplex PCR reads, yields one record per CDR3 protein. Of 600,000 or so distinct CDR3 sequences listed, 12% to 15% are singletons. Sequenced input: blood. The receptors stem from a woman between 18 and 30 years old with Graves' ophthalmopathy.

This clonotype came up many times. The CDR3 coding sequence is TGTGCCAGCTCACGCACCGAGGGCAGCTACTACGAGCAGTACTTC. It yields the protein CASSRTEGSYYEQYF. The V and J genes are TRBV18 and TRBJ2-7, with a possible D match to TRBD2 (5 bases). Germline V lookup: CDR1 KGHSH, CDR2 LQKENI. This CDR3 contains 15 residues. Trimming took 4 bases from V and 3 from J, leaving 16 bases between them.

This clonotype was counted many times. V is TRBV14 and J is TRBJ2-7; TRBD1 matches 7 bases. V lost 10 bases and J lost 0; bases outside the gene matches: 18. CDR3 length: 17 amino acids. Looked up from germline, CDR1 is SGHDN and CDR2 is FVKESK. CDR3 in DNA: TGTGCCACACAGCCCGGGACAGCCCTTCCTCCCTCCTACGAGCAGTACTTC. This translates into CATQPGTALPPSYEQYF.

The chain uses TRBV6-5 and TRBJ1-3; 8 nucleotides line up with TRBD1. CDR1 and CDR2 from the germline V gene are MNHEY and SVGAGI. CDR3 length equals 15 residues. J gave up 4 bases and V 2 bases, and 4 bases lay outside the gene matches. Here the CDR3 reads CASSYQGAAGNTIYF. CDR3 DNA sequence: TGTGCCAGCAGTTACCAGGGGGCAGCAGGAAACACCATATATTTT.

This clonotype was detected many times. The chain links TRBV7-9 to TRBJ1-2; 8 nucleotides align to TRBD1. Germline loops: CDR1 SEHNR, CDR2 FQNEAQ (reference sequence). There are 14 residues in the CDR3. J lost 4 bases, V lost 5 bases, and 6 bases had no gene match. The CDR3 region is CASSLGQGPYGYTF. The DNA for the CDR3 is TGTGCCAGCAGCCTAGGACAGGGACCCTATGGCTACACCTTC. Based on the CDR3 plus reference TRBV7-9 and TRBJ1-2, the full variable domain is DTGVSQNPRHKITKRGQNVTFRCDPISEHNRLYWYRQTLGQGPEFLTYFQNEAQLEKSRLLSDRFSAERPKGSFSTLEIQRTEQGDSAMYLCASSLGQGPYGYTFGSGTRLTVV.

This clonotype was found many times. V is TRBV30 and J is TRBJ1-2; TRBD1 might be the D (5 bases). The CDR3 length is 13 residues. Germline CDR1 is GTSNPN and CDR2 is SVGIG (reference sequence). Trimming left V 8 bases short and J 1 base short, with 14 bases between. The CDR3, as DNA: TGTGCCCTCGGAACGGGGGGTAACTATGGCTACACCTTC. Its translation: CALGTGGNYGYTF.

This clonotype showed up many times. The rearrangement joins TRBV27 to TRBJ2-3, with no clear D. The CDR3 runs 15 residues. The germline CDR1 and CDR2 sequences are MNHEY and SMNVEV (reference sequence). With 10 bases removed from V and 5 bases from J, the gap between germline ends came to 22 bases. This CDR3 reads CATTPRTSLGDTQYF. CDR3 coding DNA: TGTGCCACCACCCCGAGGACGTCCCTAGGAGATACGCAGTATTTT.

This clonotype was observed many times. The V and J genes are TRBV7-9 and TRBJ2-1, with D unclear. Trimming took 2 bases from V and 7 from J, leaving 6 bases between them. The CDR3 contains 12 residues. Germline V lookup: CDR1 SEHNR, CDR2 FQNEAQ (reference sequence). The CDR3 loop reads CASSLLTNEQFF. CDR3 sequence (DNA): TGTGCCAGCAGCTTATTGACTAATGAGCAGTTCTTC.

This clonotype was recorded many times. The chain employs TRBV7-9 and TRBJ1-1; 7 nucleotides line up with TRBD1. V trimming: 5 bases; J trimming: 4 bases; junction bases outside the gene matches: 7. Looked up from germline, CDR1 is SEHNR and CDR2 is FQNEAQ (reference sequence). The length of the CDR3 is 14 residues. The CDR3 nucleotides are TGTGCCAGCAGCCCTTTGACAGGGCTCACTGAAGCTTTCTTT. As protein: CASSPLTGLTEAFF.

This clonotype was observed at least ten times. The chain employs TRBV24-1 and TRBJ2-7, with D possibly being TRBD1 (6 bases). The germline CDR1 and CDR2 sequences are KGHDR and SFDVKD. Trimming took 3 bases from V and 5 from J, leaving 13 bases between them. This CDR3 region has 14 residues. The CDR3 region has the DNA TGTGCCACCAGTGATCCCGGCCAGGGGAACGAGCAGTACTTC. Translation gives CATSDPGQGNEQYF.

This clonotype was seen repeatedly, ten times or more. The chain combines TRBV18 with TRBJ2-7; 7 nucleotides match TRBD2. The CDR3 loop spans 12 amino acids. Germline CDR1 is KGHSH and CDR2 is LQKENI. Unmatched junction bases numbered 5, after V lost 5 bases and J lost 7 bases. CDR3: CASSAGVGEQYF. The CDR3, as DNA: TGTGCCAGCTCAGCGGGAGTAGGTGAGCAGTACTTC.

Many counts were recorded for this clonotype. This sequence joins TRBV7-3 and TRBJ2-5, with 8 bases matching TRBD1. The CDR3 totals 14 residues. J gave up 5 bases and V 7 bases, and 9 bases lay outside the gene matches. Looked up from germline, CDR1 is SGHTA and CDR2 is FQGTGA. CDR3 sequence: CASKTRGLGETQYF. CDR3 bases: TGTGCCAGCAAGACCAGGGGGCTAGGGGAGACCCAGTACTTC. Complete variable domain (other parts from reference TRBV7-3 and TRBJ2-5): GAGVSQTPSNKVTEKGKYVELRCDPISGHTALYWYRQSLGQGPEFLIYFQGTGAADDSGLPNDRFFAVRPEGSVSTLKIQRTERGDSAVYLCASKTRGLGETQYFGPGTRLLVL.

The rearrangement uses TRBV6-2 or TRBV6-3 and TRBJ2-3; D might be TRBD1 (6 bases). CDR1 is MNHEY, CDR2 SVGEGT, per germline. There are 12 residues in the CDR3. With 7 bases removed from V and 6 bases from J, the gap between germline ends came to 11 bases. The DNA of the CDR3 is TGTGCCAGCACTTTTGGGGGCGATACGCAGTATTTT. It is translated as CASTFGGDTQYF.

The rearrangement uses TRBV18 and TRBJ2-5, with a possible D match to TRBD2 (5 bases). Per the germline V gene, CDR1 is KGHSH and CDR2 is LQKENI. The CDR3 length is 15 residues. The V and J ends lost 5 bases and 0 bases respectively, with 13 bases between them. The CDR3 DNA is TGTGCCAGCTCATTCGAGTCGGGATACCAAGAGACCCAGTACTTC. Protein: CASSFESGYQETQYF.

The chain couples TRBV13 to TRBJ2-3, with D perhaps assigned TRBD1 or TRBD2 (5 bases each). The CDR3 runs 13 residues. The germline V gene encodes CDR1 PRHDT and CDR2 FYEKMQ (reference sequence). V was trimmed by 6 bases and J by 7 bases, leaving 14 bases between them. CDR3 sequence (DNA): TGTGCCAGCAGTGGGACCAATACCCATACGCAGTATTTT. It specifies CASSGTNTHTQYF.

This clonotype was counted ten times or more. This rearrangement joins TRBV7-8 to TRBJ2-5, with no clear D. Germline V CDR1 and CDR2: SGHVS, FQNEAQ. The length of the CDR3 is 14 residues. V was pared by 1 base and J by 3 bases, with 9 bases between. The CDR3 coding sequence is TGTGCCAGCAGCTTAGAAGCTCGGAAAGAGACCCAGTACTTC. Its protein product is CASSLEARKETQYF.

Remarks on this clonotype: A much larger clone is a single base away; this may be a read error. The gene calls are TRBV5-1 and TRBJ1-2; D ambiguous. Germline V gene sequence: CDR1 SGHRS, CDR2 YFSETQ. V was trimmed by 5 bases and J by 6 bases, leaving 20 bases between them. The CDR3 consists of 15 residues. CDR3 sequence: CASSEPRGVYDGYTF. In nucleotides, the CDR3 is TGCGCCAGCAGTGAGCCAAGAGGCGTATATGATGGCTACACCTTC.

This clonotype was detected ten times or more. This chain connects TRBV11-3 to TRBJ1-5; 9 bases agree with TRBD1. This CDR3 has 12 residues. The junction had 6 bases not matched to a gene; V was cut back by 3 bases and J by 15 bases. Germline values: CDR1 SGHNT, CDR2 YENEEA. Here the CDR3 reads CASSFTGTGMHF. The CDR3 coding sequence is TGTGCCAGCAGCTTTACCGGGACAGGGATGCATTTT.

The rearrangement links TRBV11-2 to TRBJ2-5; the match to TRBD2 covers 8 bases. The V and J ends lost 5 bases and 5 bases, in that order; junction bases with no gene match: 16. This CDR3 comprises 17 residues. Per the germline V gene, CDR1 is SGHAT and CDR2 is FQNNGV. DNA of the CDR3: TGTGCCAGCAGCCAAGCCGGGAAGCGGGAGACCGCGGAGACCCAGTACTTC. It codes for CASSQAGKRETAETQYF.

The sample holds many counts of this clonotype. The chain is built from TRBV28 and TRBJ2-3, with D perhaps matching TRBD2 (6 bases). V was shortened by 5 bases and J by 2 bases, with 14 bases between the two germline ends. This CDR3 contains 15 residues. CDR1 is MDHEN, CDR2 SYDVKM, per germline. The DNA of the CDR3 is TGTGCCAGCAGTATGCCGGGACTCAACACAGATACGCAGTATTTT. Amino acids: CASSMPGLNTDTQYF.

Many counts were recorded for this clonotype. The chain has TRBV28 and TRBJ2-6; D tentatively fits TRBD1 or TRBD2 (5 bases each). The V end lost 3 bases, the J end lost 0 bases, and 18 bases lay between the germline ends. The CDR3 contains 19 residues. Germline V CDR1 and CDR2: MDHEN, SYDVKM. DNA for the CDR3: TGTGCCAGCAGTTTTCTTCTGGTGCAGAGGGGCTCTGGGGCCAACGTCCTGACTTTC. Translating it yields CASSFLLVQRGSGANVLTF.